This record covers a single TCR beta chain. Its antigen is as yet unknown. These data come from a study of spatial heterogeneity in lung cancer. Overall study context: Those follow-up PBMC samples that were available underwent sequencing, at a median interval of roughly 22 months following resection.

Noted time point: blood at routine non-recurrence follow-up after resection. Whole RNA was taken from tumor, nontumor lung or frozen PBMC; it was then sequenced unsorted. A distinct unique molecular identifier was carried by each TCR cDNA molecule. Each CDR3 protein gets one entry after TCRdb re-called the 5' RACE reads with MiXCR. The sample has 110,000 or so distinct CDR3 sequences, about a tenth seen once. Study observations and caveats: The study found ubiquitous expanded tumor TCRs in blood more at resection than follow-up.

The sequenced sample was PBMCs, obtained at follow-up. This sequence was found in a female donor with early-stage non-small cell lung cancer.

Here the CDR3 DNA reads TGTGCCAGCAGCTTAGGGGGGACTAGCGGAGAGCAGTTCTTC. The encoded protein is CASSLGGTSGEQFF. The chain recombines TRBV11-3 with TRBJ2-1; 11 bases agree with TRBD2. V lost 1 base, J lost 10 bases, and 3 bases stayed unmatched. The CDR3 has 14 amino acids. CDR1 is SGHNT, CDR2 YENEEA, per germline. The full variable domain, completed using reference TRBV11-3 and TRBJ2-1, is EAGVVQSPRYKIIEKKQPVAFWCNPISGHNTLYWYLQNLGQGPELLIRYENEEAVDDSQLPKDRFSAERLKGVDSTLKIQPAELGDSAVYLCASSLGGTSGEQFFGPGTRLTVL.